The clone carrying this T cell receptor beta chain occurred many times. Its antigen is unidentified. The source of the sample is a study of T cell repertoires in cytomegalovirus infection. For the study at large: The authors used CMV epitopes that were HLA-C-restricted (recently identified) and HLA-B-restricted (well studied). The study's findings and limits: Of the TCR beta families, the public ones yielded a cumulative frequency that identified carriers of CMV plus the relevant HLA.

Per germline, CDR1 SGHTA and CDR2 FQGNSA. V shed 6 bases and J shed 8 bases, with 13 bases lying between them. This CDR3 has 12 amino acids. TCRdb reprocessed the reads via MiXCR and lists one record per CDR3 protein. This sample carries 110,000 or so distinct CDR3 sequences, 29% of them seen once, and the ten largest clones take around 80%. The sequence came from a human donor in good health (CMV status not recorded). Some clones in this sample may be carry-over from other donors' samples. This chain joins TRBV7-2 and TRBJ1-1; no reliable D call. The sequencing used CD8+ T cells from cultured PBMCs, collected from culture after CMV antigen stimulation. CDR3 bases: TGTGCCAGCAGGCCCGGGTCTGGGGAAGCTTTCTTT. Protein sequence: CASRPGSGEAFF.